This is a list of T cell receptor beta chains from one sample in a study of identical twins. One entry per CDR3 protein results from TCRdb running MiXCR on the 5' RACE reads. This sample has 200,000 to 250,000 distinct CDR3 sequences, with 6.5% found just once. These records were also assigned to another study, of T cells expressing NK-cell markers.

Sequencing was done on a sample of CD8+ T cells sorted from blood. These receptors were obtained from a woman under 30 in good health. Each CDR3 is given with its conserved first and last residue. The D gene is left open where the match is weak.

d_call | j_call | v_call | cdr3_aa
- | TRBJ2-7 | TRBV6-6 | CASSYPRTEQYF
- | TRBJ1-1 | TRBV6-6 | CASSPVSNTEAFF
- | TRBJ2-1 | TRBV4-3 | CASSQAYYGSNEQFF
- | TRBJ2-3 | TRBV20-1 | CSASTRLTDTQYF
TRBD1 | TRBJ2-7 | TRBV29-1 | CSGRQGMSYEQYF
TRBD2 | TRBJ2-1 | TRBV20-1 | CSARDLAGEMNEQFF
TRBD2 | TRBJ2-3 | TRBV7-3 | CASSLTSGGLDTQYF
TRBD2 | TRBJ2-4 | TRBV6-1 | CASSPGLETNKNIQYF
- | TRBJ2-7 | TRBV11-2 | CASSLAGIEQYF
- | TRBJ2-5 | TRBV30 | CAWTLGETQYF
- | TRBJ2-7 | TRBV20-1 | CSAREGEGVLHHSYEQYF
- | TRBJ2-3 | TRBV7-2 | CASNLPRGDTQYF
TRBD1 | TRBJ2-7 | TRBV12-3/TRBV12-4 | CASNHGTGYEQYF
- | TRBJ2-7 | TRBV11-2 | CASSLEIHYGGYEQYF
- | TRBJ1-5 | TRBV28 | CASSPSGPAGNQPQHF
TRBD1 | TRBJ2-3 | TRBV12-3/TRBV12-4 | CASSLQGDTDTQYF
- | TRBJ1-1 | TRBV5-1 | CASGQEAANTEAFF
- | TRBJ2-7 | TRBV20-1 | CSARTGPRTYEQYF
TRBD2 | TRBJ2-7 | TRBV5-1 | CASSAWTSAYEQYF
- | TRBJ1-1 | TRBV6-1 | CATRPQGNTEAFF
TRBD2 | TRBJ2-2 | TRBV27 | CASRGGEDVGELFF
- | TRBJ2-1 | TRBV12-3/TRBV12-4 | CASSFGTHYNEQFF
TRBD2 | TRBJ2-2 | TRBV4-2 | CASSLSKTRGANTGELFF
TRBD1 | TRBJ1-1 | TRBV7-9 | CASTPPTGSEAFF
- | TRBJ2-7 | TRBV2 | CASSEGGTYEQYF
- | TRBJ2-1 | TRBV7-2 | CASRDPDPDEQFF
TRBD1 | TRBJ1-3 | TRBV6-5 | CASSYGQGVGNTIYF
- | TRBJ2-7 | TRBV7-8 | CASERLDLIYEQYF
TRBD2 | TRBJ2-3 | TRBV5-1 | CASSSGLAGTDTQYF
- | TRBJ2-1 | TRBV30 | CAWTQAAEQFF
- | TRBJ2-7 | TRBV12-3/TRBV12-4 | CATSRSGVHEQYF
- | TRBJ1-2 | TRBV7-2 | CASSPQRGDYTF
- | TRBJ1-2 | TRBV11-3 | CASSLGANYGYTF
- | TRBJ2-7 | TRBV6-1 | CASSELEYEQYF
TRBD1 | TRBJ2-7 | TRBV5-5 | CASSIRAGQGSSYEQYF
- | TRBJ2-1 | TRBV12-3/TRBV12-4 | CASSFEDEQFF
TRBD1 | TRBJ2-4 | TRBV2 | CASSAFLGTGVAKNIQYF
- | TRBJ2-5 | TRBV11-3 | CASSPHGVGAETQYF
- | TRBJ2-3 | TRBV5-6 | CASGPLTDTQYF
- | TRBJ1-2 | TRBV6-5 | CASSYSGTQGYTF
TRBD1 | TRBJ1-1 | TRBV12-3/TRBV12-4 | CASRSGGLGEAFF
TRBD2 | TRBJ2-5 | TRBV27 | CASSLRLAEETQYF
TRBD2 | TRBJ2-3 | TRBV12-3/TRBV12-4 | CASRKAGGLRDTQYF
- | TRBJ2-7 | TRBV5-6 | CASSSTPGRTDYEQYF
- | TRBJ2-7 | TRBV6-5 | CASSYVGPPYEQYF
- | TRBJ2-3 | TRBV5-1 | CASSRDDSTDTQYF
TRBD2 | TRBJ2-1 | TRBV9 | CASSPSGGSDNEQFF
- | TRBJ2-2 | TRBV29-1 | CSVDGSSGTGELFF